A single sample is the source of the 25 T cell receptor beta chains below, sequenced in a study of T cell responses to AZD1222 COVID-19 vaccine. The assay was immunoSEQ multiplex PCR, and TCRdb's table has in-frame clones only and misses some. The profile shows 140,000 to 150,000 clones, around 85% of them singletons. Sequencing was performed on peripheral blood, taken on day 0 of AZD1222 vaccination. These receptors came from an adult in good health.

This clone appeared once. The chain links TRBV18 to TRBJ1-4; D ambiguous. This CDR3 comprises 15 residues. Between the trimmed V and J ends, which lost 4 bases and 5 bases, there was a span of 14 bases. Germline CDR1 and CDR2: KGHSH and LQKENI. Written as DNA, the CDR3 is TGTGCCAGCTCACTAAGGCAGAACGGCAATGAAAAACTGTTTTTT. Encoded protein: CASSLRQNGNEKLFF.

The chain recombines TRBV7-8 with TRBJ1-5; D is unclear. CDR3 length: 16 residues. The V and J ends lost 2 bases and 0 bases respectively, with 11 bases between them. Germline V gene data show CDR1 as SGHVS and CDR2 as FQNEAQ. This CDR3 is CASSLLTAYSNQPQHF. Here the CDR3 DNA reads TGTGCCAGCAGCTTATTGACGGCATATAGCAATCAGCCCCAGCATTTT.

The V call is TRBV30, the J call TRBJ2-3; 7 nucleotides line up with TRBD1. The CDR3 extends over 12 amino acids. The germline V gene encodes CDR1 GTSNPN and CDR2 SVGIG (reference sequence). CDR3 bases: TGTGCTTGGGACAGCCACACAGATACGCAGTATTTT. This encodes CAWDSHTDTQYF.

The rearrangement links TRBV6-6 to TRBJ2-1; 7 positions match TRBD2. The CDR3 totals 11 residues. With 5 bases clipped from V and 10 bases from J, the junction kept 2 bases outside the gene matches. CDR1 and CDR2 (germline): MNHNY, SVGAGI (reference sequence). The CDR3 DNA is TGTGCCAGCAGTACTAGCGTAGAGCAGTTCTTC. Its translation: CASSTSVEQFF.

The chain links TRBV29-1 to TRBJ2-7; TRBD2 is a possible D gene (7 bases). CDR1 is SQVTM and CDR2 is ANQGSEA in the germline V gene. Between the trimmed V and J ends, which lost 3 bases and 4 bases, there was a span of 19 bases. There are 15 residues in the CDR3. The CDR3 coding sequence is TGCAGCGTTGATCAATTGGCAGGGGAGGGTTACGAGCAGTACTTC. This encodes CSVDQLAGEGYEQYF.

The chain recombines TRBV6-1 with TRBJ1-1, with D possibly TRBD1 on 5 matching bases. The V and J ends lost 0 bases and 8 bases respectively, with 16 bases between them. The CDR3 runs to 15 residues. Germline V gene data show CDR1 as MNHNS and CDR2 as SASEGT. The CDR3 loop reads CASSEATGTPVEAFF. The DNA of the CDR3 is TGTGCCAGCAGTGAAGCGACCGGGACTCCAGTCGAAGCTTTCTTT.

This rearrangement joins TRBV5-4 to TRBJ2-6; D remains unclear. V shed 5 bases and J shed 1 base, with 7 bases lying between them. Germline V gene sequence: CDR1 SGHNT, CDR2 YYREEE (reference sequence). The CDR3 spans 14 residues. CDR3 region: CASRMTSGANVLTF. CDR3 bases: TGTGCCAGCAGGATGACATCTGGGGCCAACGTCCTGACTTTC.

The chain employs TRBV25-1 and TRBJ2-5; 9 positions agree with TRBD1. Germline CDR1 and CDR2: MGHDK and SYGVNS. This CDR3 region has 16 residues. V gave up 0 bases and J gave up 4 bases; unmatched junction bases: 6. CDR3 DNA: TGTGCCAGCAGTGAATATGGGACAGGGATAGGAGAGACCCAGTACTTC. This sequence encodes CASSEYGTGIGETQYF.

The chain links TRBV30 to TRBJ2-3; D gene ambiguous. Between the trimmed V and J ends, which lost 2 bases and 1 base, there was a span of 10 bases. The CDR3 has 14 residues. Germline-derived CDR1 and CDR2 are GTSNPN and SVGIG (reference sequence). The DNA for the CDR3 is TGTGCCTGGAGTAATTTTGGCGGCACAGATACGCAGTATTTT. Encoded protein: CAWSNFGGTDTQYF.

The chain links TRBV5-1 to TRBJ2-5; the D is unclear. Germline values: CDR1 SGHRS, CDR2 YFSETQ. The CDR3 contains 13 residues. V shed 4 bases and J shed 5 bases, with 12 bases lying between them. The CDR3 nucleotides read TGCGCCAGCAGCCGCAGGCTCAGGGAGACCCAGTACTTC. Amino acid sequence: CASSRRLRETQYF.

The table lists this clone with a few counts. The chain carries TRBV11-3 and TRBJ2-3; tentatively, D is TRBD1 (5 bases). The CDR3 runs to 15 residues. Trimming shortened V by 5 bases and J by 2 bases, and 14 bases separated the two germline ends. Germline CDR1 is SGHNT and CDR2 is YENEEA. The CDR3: CASSRQGTTTDTQYF. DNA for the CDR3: TGTGCCAGCAGCAGGCAGGGAACTACCACAGATACGCAGTATTTT.

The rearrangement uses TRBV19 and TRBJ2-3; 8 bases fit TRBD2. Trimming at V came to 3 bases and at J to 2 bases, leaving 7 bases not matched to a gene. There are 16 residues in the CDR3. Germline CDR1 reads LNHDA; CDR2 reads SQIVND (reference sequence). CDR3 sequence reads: CASSMFGGGITDTQYF. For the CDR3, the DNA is TGTGCCAGTAGTATGTTCGGGGGGGGGATCACAGATACGCAGTATTTT.

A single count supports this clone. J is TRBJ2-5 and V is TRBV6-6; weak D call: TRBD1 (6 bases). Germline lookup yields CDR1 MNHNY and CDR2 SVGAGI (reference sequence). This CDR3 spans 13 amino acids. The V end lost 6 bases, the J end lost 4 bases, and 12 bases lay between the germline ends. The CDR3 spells CASRKGQLETQYF. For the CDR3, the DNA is TGTGCCAGCAGAAAAGGACAGCTAGAGACCCAGTACTTC.

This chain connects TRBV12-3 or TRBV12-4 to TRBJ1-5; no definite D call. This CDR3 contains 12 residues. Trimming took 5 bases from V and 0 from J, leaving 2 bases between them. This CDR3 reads CASSPSNQPQHF. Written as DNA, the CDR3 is TGTGCCAGCAGTCCTAGCAATCAGCCCCAGCATTTT.

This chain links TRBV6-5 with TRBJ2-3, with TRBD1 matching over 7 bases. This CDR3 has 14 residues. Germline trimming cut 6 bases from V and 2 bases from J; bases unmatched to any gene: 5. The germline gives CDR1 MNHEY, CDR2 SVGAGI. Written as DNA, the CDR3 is TGTGCCAGCAGAGGGACAGCTTACACAGATACGCAGTATTTT. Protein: CASRGTAYTDTQYF.

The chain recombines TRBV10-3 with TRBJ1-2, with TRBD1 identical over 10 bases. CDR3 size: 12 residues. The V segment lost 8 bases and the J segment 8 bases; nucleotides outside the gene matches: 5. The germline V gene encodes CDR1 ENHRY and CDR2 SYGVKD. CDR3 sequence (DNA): TGTGCCATCGGGGACAGGGGTTTCGGCTACACCTTC. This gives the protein CAIGDRGFGYTF.

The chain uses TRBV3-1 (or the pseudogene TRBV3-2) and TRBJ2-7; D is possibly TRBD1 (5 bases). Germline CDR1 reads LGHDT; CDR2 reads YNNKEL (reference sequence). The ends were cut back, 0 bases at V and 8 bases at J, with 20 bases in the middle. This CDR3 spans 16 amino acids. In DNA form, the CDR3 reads TGTGCCAGCAGCCAAGAGGGGCTCACGGTGACTCGCAAGCAGTACTTC. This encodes CASSQEGLTVTRKQYF.

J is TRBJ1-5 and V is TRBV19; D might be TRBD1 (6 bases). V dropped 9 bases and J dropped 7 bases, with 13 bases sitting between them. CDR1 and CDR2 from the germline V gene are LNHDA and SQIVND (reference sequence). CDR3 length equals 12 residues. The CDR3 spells CASGTGYQPQHF. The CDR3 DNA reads TGTGCCAGCGGCACAGGGTACCAGCCCCAGCATTTT.

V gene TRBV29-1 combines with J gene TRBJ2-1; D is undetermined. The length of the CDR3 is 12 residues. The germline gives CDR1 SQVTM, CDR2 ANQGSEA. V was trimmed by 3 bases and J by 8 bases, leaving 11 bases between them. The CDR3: CSVDTGYDEQFF. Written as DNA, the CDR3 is TGCAGCGTTGATACCGGGTATGATGAGCAGTTCTTC.

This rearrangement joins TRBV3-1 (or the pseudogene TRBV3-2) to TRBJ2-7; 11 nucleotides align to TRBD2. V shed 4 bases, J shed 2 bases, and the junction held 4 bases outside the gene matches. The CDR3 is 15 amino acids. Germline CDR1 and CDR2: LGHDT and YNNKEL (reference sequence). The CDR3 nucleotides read TGTGCCAGCAGCCGTAGCGGGAGGGCCGCCTACGAGCAGTACTTC. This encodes CASSRSGRAAYEQYF.

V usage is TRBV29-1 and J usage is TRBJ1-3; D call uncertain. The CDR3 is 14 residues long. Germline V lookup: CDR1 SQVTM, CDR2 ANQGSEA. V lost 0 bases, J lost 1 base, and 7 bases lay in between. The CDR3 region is CSVEDPGSGNTIYF. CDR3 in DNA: TGCAGCGTTGAAGATCCCGGGTCTGGAAACACCATATATTTT.

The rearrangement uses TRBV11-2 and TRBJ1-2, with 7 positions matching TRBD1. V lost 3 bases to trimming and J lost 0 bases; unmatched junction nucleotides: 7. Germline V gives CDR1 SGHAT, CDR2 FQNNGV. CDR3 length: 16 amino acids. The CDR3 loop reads CASSFGPGTANYGYTF. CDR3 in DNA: TGTGCCAGCAGCTTTGGCCCCGGGACAGCTAACTATGGCTACACCTTC.

The CDR3: CASSIGTATYGYTF. The DNA for the CDR3 is TGTGCCAGTAGTATCGGGACAGCCACCTATGGCTACACCTTC. The chain is built from TRBV19 and TRBJ1-2, with 7 bases lining up with TRBD1. The CDR3 is 14 residues long. Losses at the gene ends were 3 bases for V and 4 bases for J; bases not matched to a gene: 5. Per germline, CDR1 LNHDA and CDR2 SQIVND (reference sequence).

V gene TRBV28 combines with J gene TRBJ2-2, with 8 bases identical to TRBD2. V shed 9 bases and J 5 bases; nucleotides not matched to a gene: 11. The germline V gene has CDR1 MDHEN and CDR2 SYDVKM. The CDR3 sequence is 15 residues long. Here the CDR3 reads CASRGGTRGTGELFF. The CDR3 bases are TGTGCCAGTAGAGGGGGGACTAGGGGGACCGGGGAGCTGTTTTTT.

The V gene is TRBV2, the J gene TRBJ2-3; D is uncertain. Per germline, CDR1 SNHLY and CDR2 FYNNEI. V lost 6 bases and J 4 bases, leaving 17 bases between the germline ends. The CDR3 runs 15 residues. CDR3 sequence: CASSDPVVASDTQYF. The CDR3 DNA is TGTGCCAGCAGCGATCCCGTGGTGGCTTCAGATACGCAGTATTTT.